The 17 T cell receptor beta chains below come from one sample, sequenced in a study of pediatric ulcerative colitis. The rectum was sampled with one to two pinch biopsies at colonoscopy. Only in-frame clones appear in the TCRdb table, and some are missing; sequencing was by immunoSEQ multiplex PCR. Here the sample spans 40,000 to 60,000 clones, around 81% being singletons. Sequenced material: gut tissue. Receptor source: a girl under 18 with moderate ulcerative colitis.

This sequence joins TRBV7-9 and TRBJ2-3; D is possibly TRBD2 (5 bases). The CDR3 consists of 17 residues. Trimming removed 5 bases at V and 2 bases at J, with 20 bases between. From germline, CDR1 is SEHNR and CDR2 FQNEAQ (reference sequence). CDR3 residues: CASSGWTPRGNTDTQYF. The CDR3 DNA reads TGTGCCAGCAGCGGATGGACTCCCCGGGGAAACACAGATACGCAGTATTTT.

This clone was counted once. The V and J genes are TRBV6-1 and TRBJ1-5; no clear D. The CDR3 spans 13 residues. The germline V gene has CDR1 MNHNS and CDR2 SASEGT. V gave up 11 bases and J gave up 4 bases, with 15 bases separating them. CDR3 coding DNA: TGTGCCGCGCGGACGGCCTATAATCAGCCCCAGCATTTT. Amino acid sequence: CAARTAYNQPQHF.

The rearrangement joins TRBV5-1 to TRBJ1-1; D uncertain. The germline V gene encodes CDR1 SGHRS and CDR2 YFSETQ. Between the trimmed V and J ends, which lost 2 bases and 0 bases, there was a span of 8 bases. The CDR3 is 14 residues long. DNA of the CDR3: TGCGCCAGCAGCTTTGAGGGTATGAACACTGAAGCTTTCTTT. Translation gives CASSFEGMNTEAFF.

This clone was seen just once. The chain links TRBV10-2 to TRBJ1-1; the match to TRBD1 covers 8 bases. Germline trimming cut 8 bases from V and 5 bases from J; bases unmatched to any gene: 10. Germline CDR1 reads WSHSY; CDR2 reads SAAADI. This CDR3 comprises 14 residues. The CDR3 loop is CASSNRGGETEAFF. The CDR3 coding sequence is TGCGCCAGCTCTAACAGGGGGGGCGAAACTGAAGCTTTCTTT.

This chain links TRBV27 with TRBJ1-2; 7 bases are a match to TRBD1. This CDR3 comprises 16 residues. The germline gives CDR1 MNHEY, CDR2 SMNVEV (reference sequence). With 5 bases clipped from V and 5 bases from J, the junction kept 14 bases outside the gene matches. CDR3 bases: TGTGCCAGCAGTCGAATTACAGGGGCGATACTTTATGGCTACACCTTC. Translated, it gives CASSRITGAILYGYTF.

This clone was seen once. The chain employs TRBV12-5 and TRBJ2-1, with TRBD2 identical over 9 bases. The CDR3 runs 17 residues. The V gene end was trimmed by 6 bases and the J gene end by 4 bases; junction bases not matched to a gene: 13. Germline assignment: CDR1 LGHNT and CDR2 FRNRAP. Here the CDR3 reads CASGRHGLAGSYNEQFF. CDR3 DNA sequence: TGTGCTAGTGGCCGCCACGGCCTAGCGGGGAGTTACAATGAGCAGTTCTTC.

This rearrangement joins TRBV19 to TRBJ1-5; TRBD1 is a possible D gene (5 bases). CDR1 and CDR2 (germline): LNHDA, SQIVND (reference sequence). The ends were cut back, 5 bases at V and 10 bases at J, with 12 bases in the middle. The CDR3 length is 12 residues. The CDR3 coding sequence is TGTGCCAGTAGTTTACGGACAAGTCCCCAGCATTTT. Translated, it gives CASSLRTSPQHF.

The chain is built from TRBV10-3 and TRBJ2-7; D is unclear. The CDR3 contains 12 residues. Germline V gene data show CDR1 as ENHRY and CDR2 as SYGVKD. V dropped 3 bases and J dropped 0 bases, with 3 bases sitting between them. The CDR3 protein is CAISDHSYEQYF. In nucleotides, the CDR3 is TGTGCCATCAGTGACCACTCCTACGAGCAGTACTTC.

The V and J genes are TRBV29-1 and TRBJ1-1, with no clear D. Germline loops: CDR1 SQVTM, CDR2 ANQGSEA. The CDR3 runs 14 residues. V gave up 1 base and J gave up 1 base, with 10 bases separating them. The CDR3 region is CSVEVSGRNTEAFF. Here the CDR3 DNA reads TGCAGCGTTGAAGTCAGTGGGAGGAACACTGAAGCTTTCTTT.

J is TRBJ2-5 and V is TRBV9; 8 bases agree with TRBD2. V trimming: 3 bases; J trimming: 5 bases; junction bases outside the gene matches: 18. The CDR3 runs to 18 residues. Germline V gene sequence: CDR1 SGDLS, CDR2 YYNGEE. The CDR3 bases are TGTGCCAGCAGCGGCCGACTCGGGACTAGTCCTCTTGTTGAGACCCAGTACTTC. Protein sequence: CASSGRLGTSPLVETQYF.

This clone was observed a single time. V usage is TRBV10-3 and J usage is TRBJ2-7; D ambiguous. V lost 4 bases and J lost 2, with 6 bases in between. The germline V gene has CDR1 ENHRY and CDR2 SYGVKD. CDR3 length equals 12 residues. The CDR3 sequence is CAISASAYEQYF. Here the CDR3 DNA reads TGTGCCATCAGTGCATCGGCCTACGAGCAGTACTTC.

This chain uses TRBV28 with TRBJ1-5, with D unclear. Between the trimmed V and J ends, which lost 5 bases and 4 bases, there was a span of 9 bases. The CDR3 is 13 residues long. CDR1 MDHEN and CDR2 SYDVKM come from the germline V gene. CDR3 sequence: CASSRTVNQPQHF. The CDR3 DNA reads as TGTGCCAGCAGTAGGACCGTTAATCAGCCCCAGCATTTT.

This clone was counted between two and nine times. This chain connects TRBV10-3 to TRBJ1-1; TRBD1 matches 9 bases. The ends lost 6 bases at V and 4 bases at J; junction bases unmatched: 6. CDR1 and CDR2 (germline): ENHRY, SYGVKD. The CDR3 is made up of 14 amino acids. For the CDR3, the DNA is TGTGCCATCAGCCTACAGGACAGGGGCACTGAAGCTTTCTTT. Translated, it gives CAISLQDRGTEAFF.

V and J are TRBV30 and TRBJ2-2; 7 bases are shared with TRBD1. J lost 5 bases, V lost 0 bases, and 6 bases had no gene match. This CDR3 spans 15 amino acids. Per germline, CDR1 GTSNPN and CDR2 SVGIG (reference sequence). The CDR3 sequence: CAWSVRAGGTGELFF. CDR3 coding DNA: TGTGCCTGGAGTGTTAGGGCAGGGGGTACCGGGGAGCTGTTTTTT.

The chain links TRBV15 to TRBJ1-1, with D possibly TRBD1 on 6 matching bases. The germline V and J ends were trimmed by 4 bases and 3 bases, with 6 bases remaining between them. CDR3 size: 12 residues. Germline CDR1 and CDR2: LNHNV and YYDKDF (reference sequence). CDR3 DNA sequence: TGTGCCACCAGCAACAGGGACACTGAAGCTTTCTTT. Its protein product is CATSNRDTEAFF.

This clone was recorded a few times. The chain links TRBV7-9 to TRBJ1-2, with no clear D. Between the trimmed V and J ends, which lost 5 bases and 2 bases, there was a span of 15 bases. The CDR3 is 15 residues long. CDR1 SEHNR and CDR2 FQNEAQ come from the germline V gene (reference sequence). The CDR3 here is CASSPSRGLNYGYTF. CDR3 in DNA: TGTGCCAGCAGCCCTAGCCGGGGATTGAACTATGGCTACACCTTC.

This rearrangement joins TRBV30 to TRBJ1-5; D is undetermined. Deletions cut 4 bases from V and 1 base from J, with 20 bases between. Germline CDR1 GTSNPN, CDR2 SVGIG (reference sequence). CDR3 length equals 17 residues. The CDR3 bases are TGTGCCTGGACCAGAGGTCGGATCTCGGGGAGCAATCAGCCCCAGCATTTT. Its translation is CAWTRGRISGSNQPQHF.